These 13 T cell receptor beta chains came from one sample sequenced in a study of T cells in Graves' hyperthyroidism and ophthalmopathy. TCR beta CDR3 regions were amplified from RNA. The TCR CDR3 was amplified in a first-round RT-PCR using the HTBI primer set. TCRdb passed the multiplex PCR reads through MiXCR, listing each CDR3 protein once. The data hold a few hundred thousand distinct CDR3 sequences, with 17% observed a single time. Sequencing used blood. Source of these receptors: a woman in her fifties or sixties with Graves' ophthalmopathy.

The sample holds many counts of this clonotype. This chain links TRBV6-1 with TRBJ1-5; D ambiguous. V lost 2 bases, J lost 0 bases, and 11 bases lay in between. The CDR3 consists of 16 residues. CDR1 is MNHNS and CDR2 is SASEGT in the germline V gene. CDR3 protein: CASSEKPGYSNQPQHF. CDR3 sequence (DNA): TGTGCCAGCAGTGAAAAGCCGGGGTATAGCAATCAGCCCCAGCATTTT.

This clonotype was observed at least ten times. V and J are TRBV5-1 and TRBJ2-1; 13 bases fit TRBD2. CDR3 size: 15 residues. The germline gives CDR1 SGHRS, CDR2 YFSETQ. Trimming at V came to 4 bases and at J to 8 bases, leaving 6 bases not matched to a gene. The DNA for the CDR3 is TGCGCCAGCAGCCATACTAGCGGGGGGGGATATGAGCAGTTCTTC. Protein: CASSHTSGGGYEQFF.

This clonotype appeared many times. The chain links TRBV20-1 to TRBJ2-3, with TRBD2 identical over 8 bases. The CDR3 is 15 amino acids. The V segment lost 3 bases and the J segment 1 base; nucleotides outside the gene matches: 6. Per germline, CDR1 DFQATT and CDR2 SNEGSKA (reference sequence). The CDR3 region has the DNA TGCAGTGCTAGCGGGGGGGCCTCGGGCACAGATACGCAGTATTTT. It is translated as CSASGGASGTDTQYF.

This clonotype showed up just a few times. CDR3 sequence reads: CASRRQGTTNEKLFF. In DNA, the CDR3 is TGTGCCAGCAGGCGACAGGGGACAACTAATGAAAAACTGTTTTTT. V usage is TRBV2 and J usage is TRBJ1-4; 8 bases line up with TRBD1. After removal of 6 bases from V and 0 bases from J, the junction contained 3 bases not matched to a gene. Germline V gives CDR1 SNHLY, CDR2 FYNNEI. The CDR3 is 15 residues long.

The CDR3 DNA reads as TGTGCCAGCAGCCCCCACCCGGGGTATAGCAATCAGCCCCAGCATTTT. This sequence encodes CASSPHPGYSNQPQHF. The rearrangement joins TRBV7-2 to TRBJ1-5; D gene uncertain. Trimming cost V 5 bases and J 0 bases, with 14 bases left between them. This CDR3 has 16 residues. Germline assignment: CDR1 SGHTA and CDR2 FQGNSA. Drawing the rest from reference TRBV7-2 and TRBJ1-5, the complete variable domain is GAGVSQSPSNKVTEKGKDVELRCDPISGHTALYWYRQSLGQGLEFLIYFQGNSAPDKSGLPSDRFSAERTGGSVSTLTIQRTQQEDSAVYLCASSPHPGYSNQPQHFGDGTRLSIL.

There are a few counts of this clonotype. The chain links TRBV9 to TRBJ1-4; no clear D. Looked up from germline, CDR1 is SGDLS and CDR2 is YYNGEE. This CDR3 spans 16 amino acids. Deletions cut 2 bases from V and 0 bases from J, with 11 bases between. The chain's CDR3 is CASSVGQSATNEKLFF. The DNA for the CDR3 is TGTGCCAGCAGCGTTGGGCAGAGTGCAACTAATGAAAAACTGTTTTTT.

This chain links TRBV5-1 with TRBJ2-4; tentative D call: TRBD2 (7 bases). Germline values: CDR1 SGHRS, CDR2 YFSETQ. There are 16 residues in the CDR3. Deletions cut 0 bases from V and 5 bases from J, with 15 bases between. Written as DNA, the CDR3 is TGCGCCAGCAGCTTGGTACAGGGAGGGGGGGAAAACATTCAGTACTTC. Translating gives CASSLVQGGGENIQYF.

This clonotype has ten or more counts. V and J are TRBV12-5 and TRBJ1-1; a possible D gene is TRBD1 (5 bases). The length of the CDR3 is 16 residues. Deletions cut 3 bases from V and 2 bases from J, with 16 bases between. CDR1 is LGHNT and CDR2 is FRNRAP in the germline V gene. The CDR3 DNA is TGTGCTAGTGGTTTCCCAGTCGACAGCCTTAACACTGAAGCTTTCTTT. Protein: CASGFPVDSLNTEAFF. Full variable domain (missing parts from reference TRBV12-5 and TRBJ1-1): DARVTQTPRHKVTEMGQEVTMRCQPILGHNTVFWYRQTMMQGLELLAYFRNRAPLDDSGMPKDRFSAEMPDATLATLKIQPSEPRDSAVYFCASGFPVDSLNTEAFFGQGTRLTVV.

This chain connects TRBV7-7 to TRBJ2-5, with D uncertain. Germline values: CDR1 SSHAT, CDR2 FNYEAQ (reference sequence). The CDR3 is 13 residues long. Trimming left V 6 bases short and J 1 base short, with 9 bases between. CDR3 region: CASSRSPQETQYF. The CDR3 DNA is TGTGCCAGCAGTCGAAGTCCCCAAGAGACCCAGTACTTC.

This clonotype turned up a few times. The chain combines TRBV15 with TRBJ1-4; weak D call: TRBD1 (6 bases). V shed 8 bases and J shed 5 bases, with 12 bases lying between them. The CDR3 length is 13 residues. The V gene's germline CDR1 is LNHNV and CDR2 YYDKDF (reference sequence). The CDR3 bases are TGTGCCACCCAGGACAGACTCAATGAAAAACTGTTTTTT. Its protein is CATQDRLNEKLFF. Supplemented by reference TRBV15 and TRBJ1-4, the full variable domain reads DAMVIQNPRYQVTQFGKPVTLSCSQTLNHNVMYWYQQKSSQAPKLLFHYYDKDFNNEADTPDNFQSRRPNTSFCFLDIRSPGLGDTAMYLCATQDRLNEKLFFGSGTQLSVL.

This clonotype occurred a few times. The chain recombines TRBV6-5 with TRBJ1-4; possibly TRBD1 for D (6 bases). CDR1 MNHEY and CDR2 SVGAGI come from the germline V gene. The CDR3 length is 15 residues. V gave up 3 bases and J gave up 2 bases, with 10 bases separating them. The CDR3, as DNA: TGTGCCAGCAGTTATAACAGGGATACTAATGAAAAACTGTTTTTT. As protein: CASSYNRDTNEKLFF.

The rearrangement joins TRBV5-6 to TRBJ1-3; D perhaps matches TRBD1 (6 bases). Trimming left V 4 bases short and J 0 bases short, with 14 bases between. This CDR3 is built from 16 residues. The germline gives CDR1 SGHDT, CDR2 YYEEEE. CDR3 DNA sequence: TGTGCCAGCAGCCCACCGGGACACGTCTCTGGAAACACCATATATTTT. This gives the protein CASSPPGHVSGNTIYF. Full variable domain (outside the CDR3, taken from reference TRBV5-6 and TRBJ1-3): DAGVTQSPTHLIKTRGQQVTLRCSPKSGHDTVSWYQQALGQGPQFIFQYYEEEERQRGNFPDRFSGHQFPNYSSELNVNALLLGDSALYLCASSPPGHVSGNTIYFGEGSWLTVV.

This clonotype was observed at least ten times. The chain recombines TRBV15 with TRBJ2-2; no firm D call. Germline loops: CDR1 LNHNV, CDR2 YYDKDF (reference sequence). The CDR3 extends over 16 amino acids. The V end lost 0 bases, the J end lost 2 bases, and 10 bases lay between the germline ends. The CDR3 DNA reads as TGTGCCACCAGCAGAGATAGGAACCTAAACACCGGGGAGCTGTTTTTT. It specifies CATSRDRNLNTGELFF.